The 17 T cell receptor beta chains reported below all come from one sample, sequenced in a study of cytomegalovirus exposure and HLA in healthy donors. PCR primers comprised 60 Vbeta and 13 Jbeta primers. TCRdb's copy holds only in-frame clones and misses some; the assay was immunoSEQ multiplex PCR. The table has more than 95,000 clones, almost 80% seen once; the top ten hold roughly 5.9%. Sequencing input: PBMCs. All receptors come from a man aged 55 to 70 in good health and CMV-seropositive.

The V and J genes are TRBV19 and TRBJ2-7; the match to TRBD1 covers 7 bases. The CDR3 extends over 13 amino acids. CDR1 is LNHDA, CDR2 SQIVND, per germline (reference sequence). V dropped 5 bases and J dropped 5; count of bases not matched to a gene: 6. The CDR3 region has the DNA TGTGCCAGTAGTCCTCACAGGGGCAACGAGCAGTACTTC. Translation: CASSPHRGNEQYF.

This CDR3 reads CASSTTGSEEAFF. CDR3 in DNA: TGTGCCAGCAGTACTACAGGTTCTGAAGAAGCTTTCTTT. The V call is TRBV6-5, the J call TRBJ1-1; D perhaps matches TRBD1 (5 bases). This CDR3 spans 13 amino acids. The ends were cut back, 5 bases at V and 8 bases at J, with 15 bases in the middle. The germline CDR1 and CDR2 sequences are MNHEY and SVGAGI.

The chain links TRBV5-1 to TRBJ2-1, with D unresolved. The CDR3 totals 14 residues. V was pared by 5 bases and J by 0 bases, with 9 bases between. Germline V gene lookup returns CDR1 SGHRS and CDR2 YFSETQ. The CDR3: CASREQSSYNEQFF. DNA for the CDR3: TGCGCCAGCAGGGAGCAGAGCTCCTACAATGAGCAGTTCTTC.

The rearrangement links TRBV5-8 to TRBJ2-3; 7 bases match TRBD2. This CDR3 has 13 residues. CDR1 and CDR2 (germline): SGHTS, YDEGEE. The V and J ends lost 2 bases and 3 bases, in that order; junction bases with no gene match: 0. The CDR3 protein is CASSLAGTDTQYF. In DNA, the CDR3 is TGTGCCAGCAGCTTAGCGGGGACAGATACGCAGTATTTT.

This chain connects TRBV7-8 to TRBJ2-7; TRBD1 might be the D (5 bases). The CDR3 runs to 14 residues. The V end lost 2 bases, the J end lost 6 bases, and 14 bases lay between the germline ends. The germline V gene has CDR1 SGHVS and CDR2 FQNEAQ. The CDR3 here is CASSLLAGSSEQYF. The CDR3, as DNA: TGTGCCAGCAGCTTATTGGCAGGGTCTAGCGAGCAGTACTTC.

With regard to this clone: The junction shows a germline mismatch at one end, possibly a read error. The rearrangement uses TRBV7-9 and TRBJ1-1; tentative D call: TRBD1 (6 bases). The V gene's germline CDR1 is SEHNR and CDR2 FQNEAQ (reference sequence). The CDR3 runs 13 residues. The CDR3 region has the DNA TGTTCCAGCAGCGCAGGGGCCTTCACTGAAGCTTTCTTT. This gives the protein CSSSAGAFTEAFF.

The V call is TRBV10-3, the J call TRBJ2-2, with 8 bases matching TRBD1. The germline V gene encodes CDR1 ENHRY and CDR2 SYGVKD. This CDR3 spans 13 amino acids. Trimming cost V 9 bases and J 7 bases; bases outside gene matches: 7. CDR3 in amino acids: CAIRAGGGGELFF. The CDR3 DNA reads TGTGCCATACGTGCAGGGGGCGGCGGGGAGCTGTTTTTT.

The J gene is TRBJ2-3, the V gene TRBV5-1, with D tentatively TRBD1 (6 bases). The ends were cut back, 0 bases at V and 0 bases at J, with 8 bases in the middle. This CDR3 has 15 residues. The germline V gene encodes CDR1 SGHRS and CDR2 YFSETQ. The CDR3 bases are TGCGCCAGCAGCTTGGGGACAGCTAGCACAGATACGCAGTATTTT. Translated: CASSLGTASTDTQYF. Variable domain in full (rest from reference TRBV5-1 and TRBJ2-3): KAGVTQTPRYLIKTRGQQVTLSCSPISGHRSVSWYQQTPGQGLQFLFEYFSETQRNKGNFPGRFSGRQFSNSRSEMNVSTLELGDSALYLCASSLGTASTDTQYFGPGTRLTVL.

The CDR3 DNA reads as TGTGCCAGCAGTGAAGCCCGGGACAGCTATAGCAATCAGCCCCAGCATTTT. Encoded protein: CASSEARDSYSNQPQHF. The chain combines TRBV2 with TRBJ1-5, with 7 bases that match TRBD1. There are 17 residues in the CDR3. With V trimmed by 0 bases and J by 0 bases, 5 bases remained unmatched. The germline V gene has CDR1 SNHLY and CDR2 FYNNEI.

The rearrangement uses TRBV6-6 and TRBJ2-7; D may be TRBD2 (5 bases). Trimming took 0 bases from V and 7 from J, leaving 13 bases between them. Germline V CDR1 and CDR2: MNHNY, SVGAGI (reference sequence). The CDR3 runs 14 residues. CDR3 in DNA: TGTGCCAGCAGTTACTCGACCGGGGAGAAAGAGCAGTACTTC. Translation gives CASSYSTGEKEQYF.

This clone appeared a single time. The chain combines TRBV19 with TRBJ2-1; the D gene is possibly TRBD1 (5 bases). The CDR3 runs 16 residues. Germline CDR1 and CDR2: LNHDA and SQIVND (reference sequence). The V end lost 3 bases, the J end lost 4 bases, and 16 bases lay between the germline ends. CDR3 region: CASSITARVGYNEQFF. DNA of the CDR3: TGTGCCAGTAGTATCACCGCCAGGGTAGGGTACAATGAGCAGTTCTTC.

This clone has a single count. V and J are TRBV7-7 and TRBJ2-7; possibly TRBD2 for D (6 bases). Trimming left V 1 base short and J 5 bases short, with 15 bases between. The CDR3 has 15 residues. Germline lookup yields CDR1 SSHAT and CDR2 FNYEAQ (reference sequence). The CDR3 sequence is CASSLGRDSRHEQYF. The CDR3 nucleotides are TGTGCCAGCAGCTTAGGGCGGGACTCACGGCACGAGCAGTACTTC.

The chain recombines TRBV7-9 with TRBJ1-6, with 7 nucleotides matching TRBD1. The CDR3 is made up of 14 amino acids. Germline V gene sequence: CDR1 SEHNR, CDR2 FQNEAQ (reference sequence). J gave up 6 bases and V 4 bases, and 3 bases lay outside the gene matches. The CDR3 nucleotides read TGTGCCAGCAGCTCCGGACAGGTTAATTCACCCCTCCACTTT. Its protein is CASSSGQVNSPLHF.

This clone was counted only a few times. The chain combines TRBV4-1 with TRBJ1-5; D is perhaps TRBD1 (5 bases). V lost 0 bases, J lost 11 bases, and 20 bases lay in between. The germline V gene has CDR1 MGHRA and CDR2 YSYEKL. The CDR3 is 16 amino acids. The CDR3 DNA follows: TGCGCCAGCAGCCAAGAGTTCGGGGGAGGGCAGACGGCCCAGCATTTT. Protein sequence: CASSQEFGGGQTAQHF.

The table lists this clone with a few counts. CDR3 DNA: TGTGCCACCGCCCAGACAGCGAACACTGAAGCTTTCTTT. Protein product: CATAQTANTEAFF. This sequence joins TRBV6-4 and TRBJ1-1, with D possibly TRBD1 on 5 matching bases. V was cut by 10 bases and J by 1 base, with 13 bases left in between. The CDR3 has 13 residues. CDR1 is MRHNA and CDR2 is SNTAGT in the germline V gene.

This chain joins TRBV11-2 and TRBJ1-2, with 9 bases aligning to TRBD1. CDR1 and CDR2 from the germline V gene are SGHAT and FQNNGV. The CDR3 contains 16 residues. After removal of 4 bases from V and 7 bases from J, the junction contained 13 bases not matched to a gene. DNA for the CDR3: TGTGCCAGCAGCTCCCCCTTCCGGGACAGGGAGGGTGGCTACACCTTC. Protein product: CASSSPFRDREGGYTF.

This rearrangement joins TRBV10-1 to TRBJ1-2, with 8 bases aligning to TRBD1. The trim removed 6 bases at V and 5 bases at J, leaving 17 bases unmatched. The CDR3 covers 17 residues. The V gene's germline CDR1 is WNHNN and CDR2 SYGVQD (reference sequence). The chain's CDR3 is CASRKSPGGIKIYGYTF. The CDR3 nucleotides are TGCGCCAGCAGGAAGAGTCCAGGGGGCATCAAGATATATGGCTACACCTTC.